This TCR beta chain was observed in a study of CD8 T cells in ankylosing spondylitis. Study-level findings and limits: Disease-linked clones reportedly showed significant enrichment in matched ankylosing spondylitis synovial fluid. Typical of ankylosing spondylitis blood, it appeared, was a TCR beta motif of several highly homologous variants.

TCRdb re-derived calls from the 5' RACE reads in MiXCR, one entry per CDR3 protein. The table shows around 770,000 distinct CDR3 sequences, with about an eighth occurring only once. Germline V lookup: CDR1 MGHDK, CDR2 SYGVNS. CDR3 length: 14 amino acids. The V end lost 1 base, the J end lost 4 bases, and 9 bases lay between the germline ends. This clonotype was observed a few times. Its target is not known. The V gene is TRBV25-1, the J gene TRBJ2-3, with D possibly being TRBD1 (6 bases). This TCR was recovered from a male donor with ankylosing spondylitis. Sequencing input: blood, either unsorted or a sorted T cell fraction (not recorded which). The CDR3 loop reads CASSESWGPDTQYF. CDR3 sequence (DNA): TGTGCCAGCAGTGAATCGTGGGGGCCAGATACGCAGTATTTT.